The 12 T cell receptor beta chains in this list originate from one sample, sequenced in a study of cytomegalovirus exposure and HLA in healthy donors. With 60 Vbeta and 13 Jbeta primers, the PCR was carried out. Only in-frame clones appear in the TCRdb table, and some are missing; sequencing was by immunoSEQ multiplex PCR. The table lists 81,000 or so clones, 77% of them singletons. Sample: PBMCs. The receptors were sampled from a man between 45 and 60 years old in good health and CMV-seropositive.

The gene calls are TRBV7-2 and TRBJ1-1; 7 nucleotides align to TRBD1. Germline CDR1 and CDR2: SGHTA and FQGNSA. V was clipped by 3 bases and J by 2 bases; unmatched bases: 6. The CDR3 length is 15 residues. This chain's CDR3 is CASSLITGVNTEAFF. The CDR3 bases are TGTGCCAGCAGCTTGATCACAGGGGTAAACACTGAAGCTTTCTTT.

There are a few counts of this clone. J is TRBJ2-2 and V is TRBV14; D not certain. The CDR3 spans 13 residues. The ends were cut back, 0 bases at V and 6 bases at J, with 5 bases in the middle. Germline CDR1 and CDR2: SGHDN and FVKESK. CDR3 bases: TGTGCCAGCAGCCAAGATCTAGCCGGGGAGCTGTTTTTT. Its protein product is CASSQDLAGELFF.

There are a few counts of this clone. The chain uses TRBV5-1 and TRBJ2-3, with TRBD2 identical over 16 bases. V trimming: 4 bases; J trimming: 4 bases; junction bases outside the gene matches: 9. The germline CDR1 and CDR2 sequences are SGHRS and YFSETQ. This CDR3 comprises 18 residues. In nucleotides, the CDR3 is TGCGCCAGCAGCCAGGGACTAGCGGGAGGGCCTATGGCAGATACGCAGTATTTT. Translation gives CASSQGLAGGPMADTQYF.

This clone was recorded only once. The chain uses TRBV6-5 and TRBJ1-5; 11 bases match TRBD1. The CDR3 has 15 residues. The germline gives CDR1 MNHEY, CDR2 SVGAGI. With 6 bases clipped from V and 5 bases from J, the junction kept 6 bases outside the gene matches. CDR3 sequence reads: CASRGGQGDYQPQHF. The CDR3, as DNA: TGTGCCAGCAGAGGGGGACAGGGGGATTATCAGCCCCAGCATTTT.

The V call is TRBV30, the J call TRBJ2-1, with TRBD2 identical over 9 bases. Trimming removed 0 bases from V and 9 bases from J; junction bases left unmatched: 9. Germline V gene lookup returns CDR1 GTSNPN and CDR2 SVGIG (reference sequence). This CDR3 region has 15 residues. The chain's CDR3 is CAWSVQLAGFGEQFF. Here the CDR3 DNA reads TGTGCCTGGAGTGTACAGCTAGCGGGGTTTGGTGAGCAGTTCTTC.

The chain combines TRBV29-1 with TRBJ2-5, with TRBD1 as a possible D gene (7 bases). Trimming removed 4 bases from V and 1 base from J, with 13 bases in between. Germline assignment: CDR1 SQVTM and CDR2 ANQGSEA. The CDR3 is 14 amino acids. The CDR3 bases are TGCAGCGTTGTTGCGGGACAGAGCCAAGAGACCCAGTACTTC. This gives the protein CSVVAGQSQETQYF. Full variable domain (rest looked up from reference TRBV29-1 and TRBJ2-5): SAVISQKPSRDICQRGTSLTIQCQVDSQVTMMFWYRQQPGQSLTLIATANQGSEATYESGFVIDKFPISRPNLTFSTLTVSNMSPEDSSIYLCSVVAGQSQETQYFGPGTRLLVL.

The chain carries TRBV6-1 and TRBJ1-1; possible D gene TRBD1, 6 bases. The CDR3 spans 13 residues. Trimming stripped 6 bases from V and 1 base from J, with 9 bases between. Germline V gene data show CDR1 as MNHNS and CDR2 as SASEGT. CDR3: CASRKTGNTEAFF. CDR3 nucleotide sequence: TGTGCCAGCAGGAAGACAGGGAACACTGAAGCTTTCTTT.

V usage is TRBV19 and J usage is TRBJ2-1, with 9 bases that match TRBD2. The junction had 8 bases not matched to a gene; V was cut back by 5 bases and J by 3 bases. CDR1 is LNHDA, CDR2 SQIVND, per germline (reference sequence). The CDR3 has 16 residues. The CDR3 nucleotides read TGTGCCAGTAGTCCTGTTAGCGGGAGAGGCTACAATGAGCAGTTCTTC. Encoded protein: CASSPVSGRGYNEQFF.

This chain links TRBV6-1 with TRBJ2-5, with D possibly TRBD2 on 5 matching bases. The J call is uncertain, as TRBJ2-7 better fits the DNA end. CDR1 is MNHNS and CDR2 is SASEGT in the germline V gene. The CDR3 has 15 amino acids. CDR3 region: CASHQFLGAGNEQYF. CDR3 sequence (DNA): TGTGCCAGCCACCAATTCTTGGGAGCCGGGAACGAGCAGTACTTC.

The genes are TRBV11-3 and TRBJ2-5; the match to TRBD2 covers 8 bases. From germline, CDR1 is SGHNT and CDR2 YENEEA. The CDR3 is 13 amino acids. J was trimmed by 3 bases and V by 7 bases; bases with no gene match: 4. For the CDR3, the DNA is TGTGCCAGCACCAAACTAGCGGAAGAGACCCAGTACTTC. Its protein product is CASTKLAEETQYF.

The CDR3 DNA reads TGTGCCAGTACCTTTGGGGCAGTCACAGATACGCAGTATTTT. Its protein is CASTFGAVTDTQYF. The chain combines TRBV19 with TRBJ2-3; possible D gene TRBD1, 5 bases. V was cut by 7 bases and J by 2 bases, with 13 bases left in between. The CDR3 has 14 residues. From germline, CDR1 is LNHDA and CDR2 SQIVND (reference sequence).

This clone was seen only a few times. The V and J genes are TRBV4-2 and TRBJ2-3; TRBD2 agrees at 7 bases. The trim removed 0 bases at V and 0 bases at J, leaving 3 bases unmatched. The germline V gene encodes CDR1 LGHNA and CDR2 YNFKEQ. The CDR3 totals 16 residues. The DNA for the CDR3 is TGTGCCAGCAGCCAAGATCTGGGGGGGAGCACAGATACGCAGTATTTT. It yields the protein CASSQDLGGSTDTQYF.